Listed below are T cell receptor beta chains from one sample, sequenced in a study of cytomegalovirus exposure and HLA in healthy donors. Assay used: immunoSEQ multiplex PCR; TCRdb lists only in-frame clones, some missing. The sample lists about 130,000 clones, about 83% seen once, with about 1.2% in the top ten. Sequencing was carried out using PBMCs. The source is a girl aged 2-10 years in good health and CMV-seronegative. Both conserved end residues are part of each CDR3. D genes are given only for firm matches.

v_gene	d_gene	j_gene	CDR3aa
TRBV9	-	TRBJ1-3	CASSRGSSGNTIYF
TRBV19	TRBD1	TRBJ2-2	CASSILGGPGELFF
TRBV7-2	-	TRBJ2-2	CASSPGAIRETLTGELFF
TRBV27	-	TRBJ1-4	CASRTVTNEKLFF
TRBV11-2	TRBD2	TRBJ2-7	CASSSGLAGGKSYEQYF
TRBV19	TRBD1	TRBJ1-1	CASSPGYGTGVVEAFF
TRBV30	-	TRBJ1-5	CACREGNQPQHF
TRBV7-2	-	TRBJ1-1	CASSLVAGVGTEAFF
TRBV9	-	TRBJ1-3	CASSVGRLRDTIYF
TRBV28	-	TRBJ2-6	CASRSSGNSGANVLTF
TRBV6-4	-	TRBJ1-4	CASMQGQERRNEKLFF
TRBV6-5	TRBD2	TRBJ2-1	CASSGSGRKSNEQFF
TRBV6-5	-	TRBJ1-1	CASRLLGAATEAFF
TRBV19	TRBD2	TRBJ2-7	CASSASGAYEQYF
TRBV7-2	TRBD1	TRBJ1-1	CASSRKTGANTEAFF
TRBV27	-	TRBJ2-5	CASSVLVGGPQETQYF
TRBV11-2	-	TRBJ1-2	CASSFAQSGGYTF
TRBV7-9	-	TRBJ1-4	CASSLGRQATNEKLFF